One and the same sample provided the 11 T cell receptor beta chains below, sequenced in a study of technical replicates of blood from a few donors (dated by TCRdb to the late 2010s). Receptor libraries were prepared by the immunoSEQ multiplex PCR assay. In TCRdb, the immuneACCESS table is reduced to in-frame sequences with V and J assigned. These tables do not hold every clone; where another copy was compared, an unresolved V gene accounts for under half, and the others remain unexplained. The sample table contains about 82,000 clones; only one count was recorded for nearly 96% of them. In total, the top ten clones hold approximately 0.41% of the sample. Source material: T cells isolated from PBMCs. Source of these receptors: a human donor in good health.

This rearrangement joins TRBV6-5 to TRBJ2-7; 8 bases are shared with TRBD2. V dropped 11 bases and J dropped 6; count of bases not matched to a gene: 6. Germline V gene lookup returns CDR1 MNHEY and CDR2 SVGAGI. This CDR3 comprises 11 residues. The chain's CDR3 is CAAAGGGEQYF. CDR3 nucleotide sequence: TGTGCCGCTGCGGGGGGTGGCGAGCAGTACTTC.

This rearrangement joins TRBV11-2 to TRBJ2-3; 11 bases are shared with TRBD2. The CDR3 length is 15 residues. Germline CDR1 and CDR2: SGHAT and FQNNGV. V lost 4 bases to trimming and J lost 0 bases; unmatched junction nucleotides: 0. The CDR3 coding sequence is TGTGCCAGCAGCTGGACTAGCGGGAGCACAGATACGCAGTATTTT. Translated: CASSWTSGSTDTQYF.

The chain uses TRBV20-1 and TRBJ2-7; D is undetermined. Germline CDR1 reads DFQATT; CDR2 reads SNEGSKA (reference sequence). The CDR3 length is 11 residues. V gave up 3 bases and J gave up 1 base, with 4 bases separating them. The CDR3 bases are TGCAGTGCTAGTTCGTCCTACGAGCAGTACTTC. Translated, it gives CSASSSYEQYF.

The chain couples TRBV27 to TRBJ2-1; a possible D gene is TRBD2 (5 bases). The CDR3 totals 16 residues. The germline V gene encodes CDR1 MNHEY and CDR2 SMNVEV (reference sequence). Trimming took 3 bases from V and 2 from J, leaving 14 bases between them. The CDR3 bases are TGTGCCAGCAGTTTGAGGGCTACAACCCCCTACAATGAGCAGTTCTTC. Its translation is CASSLRATTPYNEQFF.

This clone was counted between two and nine times. V usage is TRBV7-2 and J usage is TRBJ2-7; TRBD2 aligns across 7 bases. CDR3 size: 13 residues. Germline values: CDR1 SGHTA, CDR2 FQGNSA. J was trimmed by 2 bases and V by 4 bases; bases with no gene match: 2. The CDR3 sequence is CASSSLAAYEQYF. DNA of the CDR3: TGTGCCAGCAGCTCGCTAGCGGCCTACGAGCAGTACTTC.

V gene TRBV27 combines with J gene TRBJ1-2; D gene ambiguous. This CDR3 has 13 residues. Germline-derived CDR1 and CDR2 are MNHEY and SMNVEV (reference sequence). Trimming cost V 5 bases and J 2 bases, with 9 bases left between them. CDR3 region: CASSAAGNYGYTF. CDR3 coding DNA: TGTGCCAGCAGTGCCGCGGGAAACTATGGCTACACCTTC.

This rearrangement joins TRBV11-2 to TRBJ2-7, with TRBD2 as a possible D gene (6 bases). The CDR3 contains 14 residues. The germline CDR1 and CDR2 sequences are SGHAT and FQNNGV. Trimming took 4 bases from V and 2 from J, leaving 12 bases between them. The chain's CDR3 is CASSSHSGPYEQYF. As DNA, the CDR3 is TGTGCCAGCAGCTCGCATAGCGGCCCCTACGAGCAGTACTTC.

The chain couples TRBV28 to TRBJ2-3; TRBD2 aligns across 7 bases. This CDR3 has 15 residues. J gave up 2 bases and V 3 bases, and 5 bases lay outside the gene matches. Germline V lookup: CDR1 MDHEN, CDR2 SYDVKM. The CDR3 reads CASSFWGRATDTQYF. The CDR3 DNA sequence: TGTGCCAGCAGTTTTTGGGGGAGGGCCACAGATACGCAGTATTTT.

The chain carries TRBV28 and TRBJ1-6; D is perhaps TRBD1 (6 bases). The CDR3 totals 15 residues. In germline, CDR1 is MDHEN, CDR2 SYDVKM. V lost 9 bases, J lost 5 bases, and 17 bases lay in between. Here the CDR3 reads CASYRVGQNNSPLHF. The DNA of the CDR3 is TGTGCCAGTTATAGGGTAGGACAGAATAATTCACCCCTCCACTTT.

The rearrangement uses TRBV5-4 and TRBJ2-5; the D is unclear. Germline-derived CDR1 and CDR2 are SGHNT and YYREEE (reference sequence). The V and J ends lost 1 base and 1 base respectively, with 8 bases between them. The CDR3 is 14 amino acids. This chain's CDR3 is CASSLSDIQETQYF. CDR3 in DNA: TGTGCCAGCAGCTTGTCAGATATCCAAGAGACCCAGTACTTC.

The chain combines TRBV6-5 with TRBJ1-2; 7 bases are a match to TRBD1. Germline-derived CDR1 and CDR2 are MNHEY and SVGAGI. V was clipped by 6 bases and J by 5 bases; unmatched bases: 12. This CDR3 comprises 15 residues. CDR3 bases: TGTGCCAGCAGCCCACACGGGCAGGGGGGATATGGCTACACCTTC. Translating it yields CASSPHGQGGYGYTF.